A single sample gave rise to the 2 T cell receptor beta chains below, sequenced in a study of blood T cell repertoires in COVID-19. TCRdb's copy holds only in-frame clones and misses some; the assay was immunoSEQ multiplex PCR. This table holds a few hundred thousand clones, around 88% found once. The sequencing sample was made of peripheral blood. These receptors all come from a man aged 25-45 years with acute or convalescent COVID-19.

This sequence joins TRBV5-6 and TRBJ1-4; 10 nucleotides agree with TRBD1. The CDR3 length is 15 residues. Germline V gene sequence: CDR1 SGHDT, CDR2 YYEEEE. After removal of 3 bases from V and 14 bases from J, the junction contained 13 bases not matched to a gene. CDR3 bases: TGTGCCAGCAGCTCGTCCGGGACAGGGGTTCGACGGCTGTTTTTT. It is translated as CASSSSGTGVRRLFF.

CDR3 region: CASSLLEPRQGTEAFF. The CDR3 nucleotides are TGCGCCAGCAGCTTGTTGGAGCCCCGGCAGGGCACTGAAGCTTTCTTT. The chain couples TRBV5-1 to TRBJ1-1, with D maybe TRBD1 (5 bases). With 1 base removed from V and 4 bases from J, the gap between germline ends came to 17 bases. The CDR3 covers 16 residues. Germline V gene lookup returns CDR1 SGHRS and CDR2 YFSETQ.